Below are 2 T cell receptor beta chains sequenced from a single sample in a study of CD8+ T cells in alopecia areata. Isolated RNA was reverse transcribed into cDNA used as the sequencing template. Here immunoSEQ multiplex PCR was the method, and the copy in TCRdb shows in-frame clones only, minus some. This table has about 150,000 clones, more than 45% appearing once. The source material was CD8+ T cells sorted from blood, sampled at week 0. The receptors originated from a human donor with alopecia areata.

As DNA, the CDR3 is TGTGCCATCACGACAGGGGGCTTATACAATGAGCAGTTCTTC. It is translated as CAITTGGLYNEQFF. The gene calls are TRBV10-3 and TRBJ2-1, with 10 bases lining up with TRBD1. V was clipped by 7 bases and J by 4 bases; unmatched bases: 4. The CDR3 consists of 14 residues. The V gene's germline CDR1 is ENHRY and CDR2 SYGVKD.

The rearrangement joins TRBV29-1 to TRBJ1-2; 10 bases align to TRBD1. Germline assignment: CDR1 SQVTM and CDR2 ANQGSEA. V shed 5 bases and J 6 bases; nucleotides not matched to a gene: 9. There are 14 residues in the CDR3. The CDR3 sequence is CSVRVTGGADGYTF. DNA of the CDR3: TGCAGCGTTAGGGTGACAGGGGGCGCGGATGGCTACACCTTC.